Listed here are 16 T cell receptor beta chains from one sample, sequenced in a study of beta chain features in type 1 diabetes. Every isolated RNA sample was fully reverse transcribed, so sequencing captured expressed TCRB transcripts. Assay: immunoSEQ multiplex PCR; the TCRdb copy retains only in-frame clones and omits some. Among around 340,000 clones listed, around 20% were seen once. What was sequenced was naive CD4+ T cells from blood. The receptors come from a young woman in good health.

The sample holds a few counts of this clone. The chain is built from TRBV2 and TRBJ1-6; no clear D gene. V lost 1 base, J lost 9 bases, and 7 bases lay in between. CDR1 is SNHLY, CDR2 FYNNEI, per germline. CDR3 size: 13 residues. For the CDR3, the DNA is TGTGCCAGCAGTGAAGAGCAGGCTTCACCCCTCCACTTT. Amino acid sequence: CASSEEQASPLHF.

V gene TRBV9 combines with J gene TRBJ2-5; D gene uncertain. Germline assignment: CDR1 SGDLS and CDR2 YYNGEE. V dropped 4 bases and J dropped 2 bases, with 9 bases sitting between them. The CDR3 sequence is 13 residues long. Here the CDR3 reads CASSLGTQETQYF. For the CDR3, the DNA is TGTGCCAGCAGCTTGGGCACTCAAGAGACCCAGTACTTC.

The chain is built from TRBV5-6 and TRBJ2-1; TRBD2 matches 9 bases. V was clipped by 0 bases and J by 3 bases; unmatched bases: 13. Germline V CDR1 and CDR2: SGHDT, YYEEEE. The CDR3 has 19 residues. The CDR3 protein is CASSLVGLAIGGFYNEQFF. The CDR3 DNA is TGTGCCAGCAGCTTGGTCGGACTAGCGATCGGTGGGTTCTACAATGAGCAGTTCTTC.

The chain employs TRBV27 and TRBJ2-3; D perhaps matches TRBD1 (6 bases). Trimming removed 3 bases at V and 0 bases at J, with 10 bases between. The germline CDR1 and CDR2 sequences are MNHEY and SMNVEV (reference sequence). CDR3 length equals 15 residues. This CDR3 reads CASSFQGFSTDTQYF. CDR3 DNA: TGTGCCAGCAGTTTCCAGGGGTTTAGCACAGATACGCAGTATTTT.

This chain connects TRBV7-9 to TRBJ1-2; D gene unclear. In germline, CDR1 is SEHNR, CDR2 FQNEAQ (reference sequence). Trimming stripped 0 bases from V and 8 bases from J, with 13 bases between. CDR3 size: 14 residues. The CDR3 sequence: CASSLATRREGYTF. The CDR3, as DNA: TGTGCCAGCAGCTTAGCGACCAGACGGGAGGGCTACACCTTC.

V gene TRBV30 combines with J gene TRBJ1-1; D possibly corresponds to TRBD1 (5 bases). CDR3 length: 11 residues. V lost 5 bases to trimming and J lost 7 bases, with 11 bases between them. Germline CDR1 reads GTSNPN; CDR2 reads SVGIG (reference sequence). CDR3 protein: CAWDSQNEAFF. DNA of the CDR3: TGTGCCTGGGACAGTCAGAATGAAGCTTTCTTT. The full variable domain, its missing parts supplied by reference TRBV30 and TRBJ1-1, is SQTIHQWPATLVQPVGSPLSLECTVEGTSNPNLYWYRQAAGRGLQLLFYSVGIGQISSEVPQNLSASRPQDRQFILSSKKLLLSDSGFYLCAWDSQNEAFFGQGTRLTVV.

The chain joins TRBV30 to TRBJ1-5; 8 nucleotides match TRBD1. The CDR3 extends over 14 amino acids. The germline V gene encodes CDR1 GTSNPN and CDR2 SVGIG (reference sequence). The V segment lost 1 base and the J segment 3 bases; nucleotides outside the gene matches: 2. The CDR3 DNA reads TGTGCCTGGAGTGGGACAGGGCCCAATCAGCCCCAGCATTTT. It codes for CAWSGTGPNQPQHF.

This CDR3 reads CASSPSSGDSYEQYF. The CDR3, as DNA: TGCGCCAGCAGCCCATCCAGCGGGGACTCCTACGAGCAGTACTTC. The chain links TRBV5-1 to TRBJ2-7; 7 nucleotides agree with TRBD2. With V trimmed by 4 bases and J by 0 bases, 7 bases remained unmatched. From germline, CDR1 is SGHRS and CDR2 YFSETQ. This CDR3 is built from 15 residues.

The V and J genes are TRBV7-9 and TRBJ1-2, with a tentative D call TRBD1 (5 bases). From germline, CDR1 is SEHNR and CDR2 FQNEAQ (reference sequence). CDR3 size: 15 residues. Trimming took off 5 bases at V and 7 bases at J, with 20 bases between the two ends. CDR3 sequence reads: CASSTTPGTLAGYTF. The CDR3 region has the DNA TGTGCCAGCAGCACAACCCCGGGGACTTTGGCTGGCTACACCTTC.

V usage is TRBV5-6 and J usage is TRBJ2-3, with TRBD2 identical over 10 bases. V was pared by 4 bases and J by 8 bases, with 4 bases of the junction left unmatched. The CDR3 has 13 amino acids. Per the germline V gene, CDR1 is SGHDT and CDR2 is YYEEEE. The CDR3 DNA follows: TGTGCCAGCAGCCCCTCTAGCGGGGGTACGCAGTATTTT. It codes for CASSPSSGGTQYF.

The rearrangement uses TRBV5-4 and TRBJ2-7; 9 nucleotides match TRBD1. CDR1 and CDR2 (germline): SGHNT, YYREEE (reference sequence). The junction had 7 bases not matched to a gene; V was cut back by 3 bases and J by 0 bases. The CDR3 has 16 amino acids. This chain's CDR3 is CASSSGTGSDSYEQYF. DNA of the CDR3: TGTGCCAGCAGCTCGGGGACAGGGTCGGACTCCTACGAGCAGTACTTC.

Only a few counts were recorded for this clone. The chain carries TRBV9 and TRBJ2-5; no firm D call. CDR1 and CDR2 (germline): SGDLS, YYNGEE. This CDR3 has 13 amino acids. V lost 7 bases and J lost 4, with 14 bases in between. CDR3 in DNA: TGTGCCAGCGGTTCGCTTCGAGGAGAGACCCAGTACTTC. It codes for CASGSLRGETQYF.

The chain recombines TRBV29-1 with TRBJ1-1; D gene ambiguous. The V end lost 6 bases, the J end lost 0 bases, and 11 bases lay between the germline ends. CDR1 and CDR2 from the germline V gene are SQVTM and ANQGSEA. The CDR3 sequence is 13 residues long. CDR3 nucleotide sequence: TGCAGCGTGGGTGTGGGCGTGAACACTGAAGCTTTCTTT. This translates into CSVGVGVNTEAFF.

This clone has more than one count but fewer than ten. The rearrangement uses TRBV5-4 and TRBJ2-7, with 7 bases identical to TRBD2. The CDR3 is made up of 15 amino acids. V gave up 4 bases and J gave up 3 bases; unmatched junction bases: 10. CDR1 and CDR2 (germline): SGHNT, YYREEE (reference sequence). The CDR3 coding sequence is TGTGCCAGCAGCCCCTGGGGCGGGGGATTCTACGAGCAGTACTTC. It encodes CASSPWGGGFYEQYF.

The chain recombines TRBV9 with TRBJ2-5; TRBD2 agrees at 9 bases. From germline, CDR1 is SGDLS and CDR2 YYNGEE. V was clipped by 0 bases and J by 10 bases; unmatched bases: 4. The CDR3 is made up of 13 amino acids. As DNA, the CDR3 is TGTGCCAGCAGCGTAGTGGAGCGGGGGGACCAGTACTTC. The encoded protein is CASSVVERGDQYF.

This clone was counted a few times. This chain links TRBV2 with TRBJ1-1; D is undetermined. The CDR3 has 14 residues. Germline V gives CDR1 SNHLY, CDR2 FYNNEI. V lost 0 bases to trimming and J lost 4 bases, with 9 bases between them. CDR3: CASSEAGRSTEAFF. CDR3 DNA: TGTGCCAGCAGTGAAGCGGGGAGGAGCACTGAAGCTTTCTTT.